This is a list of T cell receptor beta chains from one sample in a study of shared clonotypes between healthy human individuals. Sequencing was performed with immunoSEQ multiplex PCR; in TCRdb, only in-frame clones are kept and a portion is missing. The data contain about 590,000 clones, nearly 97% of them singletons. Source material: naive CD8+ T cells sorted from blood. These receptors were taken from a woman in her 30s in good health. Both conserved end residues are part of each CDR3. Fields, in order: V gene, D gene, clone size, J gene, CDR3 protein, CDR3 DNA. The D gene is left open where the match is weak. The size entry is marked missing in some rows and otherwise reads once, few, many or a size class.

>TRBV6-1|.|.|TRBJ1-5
CASSGQGSAQPQHF
TGTGCCAGCAGTGGTCAGGGGTCCGCTCAGCCCCAGCATTTT
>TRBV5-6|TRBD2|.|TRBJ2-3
CASTLGLAGFYNTQYF
TGTGCCAGCACCTTGGGGCTAGCGGGATTTTATAATACGCAGTATTTT
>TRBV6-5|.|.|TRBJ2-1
CASSSSGDRDEQFF
TGTGCCAGCAGCTCGTCGGGAGACCGCGATGAGCAGTTCTTC
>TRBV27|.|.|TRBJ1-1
CASSLSSGRTEAFF
TGTGCCAGCAGTTTATCATCAGGGCGGACTGAAGCTTTCTTT
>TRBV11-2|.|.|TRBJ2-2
CASSPWSSQNTGELFF
TGTGCCAGCAGCCCATGGTCCAGCCAGAACACCGGGGAGCTGTTTTTT
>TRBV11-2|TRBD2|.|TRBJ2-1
CASSRKGTTYNEQFF
TGTGCCAGCAGCCGGAAAGGGACTACTTACAATGAGCAGTTCTTC
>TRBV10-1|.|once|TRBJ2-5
CASSEYAGAEDPETQYF
TGCGCCAGCAGTGAGTATGCTGGGGCCGAAGACCCCGAGACCCAGTACTTC
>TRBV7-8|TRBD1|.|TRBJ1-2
CASSPYLGDRGSDGYTF
TGTGCCAGCAGCCCATATTTAGGGGACAGGGGCTCCGATGGCTACACCTTC
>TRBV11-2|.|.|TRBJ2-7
CASSSYDWDFYEQYF
TGTGCCAGCAGCTCCTACGATTGGGACTTCTACGAGCAGTACTTC
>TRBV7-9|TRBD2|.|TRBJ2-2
CASSPIKGLANTGELFF
TGTGCCAGCAGCCCCATTAAGGGACTAGCGAACACCGGGGAGCTGTTTTTT
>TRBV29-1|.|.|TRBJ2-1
CSVEFLYNEQFF
TGCAGCGTTGAATTTCTTTACAATGAGCAGTTCTTC
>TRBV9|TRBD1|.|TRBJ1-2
CASSGRDRGSLNYGYTF
TGTGCCAGCAGCGGGCGGGACAGGGGGTCCCTAAACTATGGCTACACCTTC
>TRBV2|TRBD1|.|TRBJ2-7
CASKLETGGYGIVYEQYF
TGTGCCAGCAAACTCGAGACAGGGGGTTATGGTATCGTGTACGAGCAGTACTTC
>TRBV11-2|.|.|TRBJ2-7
CASSLERRLTYEQYF
TGTGCCAGCAGCTTAGAGCGCAGGCTGACCTACGAGCAGTACTTC
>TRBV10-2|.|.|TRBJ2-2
CASTSGGLNTGELFF
TGCGCCAGCACTTCAGGAGGACTCAACACCGGGGAGCTGTTTTTT
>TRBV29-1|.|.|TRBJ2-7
CSVEGSTSNPYEQYF
TGCAGCGTTGAGGGCTCAACTAGTAACCCCTACGAGCAGTACTTC
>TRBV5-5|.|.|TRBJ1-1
CASSLFGGSTEAFF
TGTGCCAGCAGCTTGTTTGGTGGGAGCACTGAAGCTTTCTTT
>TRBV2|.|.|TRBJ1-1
CASGTGYEAFF
TGTGCCAGCGGTACGGGTTACGAAGCTTTCTTT
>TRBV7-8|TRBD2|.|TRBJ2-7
CASSLLAGGSHEQYF
TGTGCCAGCAGCTTACTAGCGGGAGGATCCCACGAGCAGTACTTC
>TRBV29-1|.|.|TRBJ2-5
CSVEVLGTFRETQYF
TGCAGCGTTGAAGTCCTGGGTACGTTCCGGGAGACCCAGTACTTC
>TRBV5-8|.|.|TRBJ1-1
CASSFPGLQAFF
TGTGCCAGCAGCTTCCCGGGACTCCAAGCTTTCTTT
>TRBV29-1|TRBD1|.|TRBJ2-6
CSVEGTGVGANVLTF
TGCAGCGTTGAGGGGACAGGGGTCGGGGCCAACGTCCTGACTTTC
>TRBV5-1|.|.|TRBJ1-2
CASSADRTRRYYGYTF
TGCGCCAGCAGCGCGGACAGAACCAGACGATACTATGGCTACACCTTC
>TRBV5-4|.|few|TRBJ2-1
CASTTPPDNEQFF
TGTGCCAGCACCACCCCCCCTGACAATGAGCAGTTCTTC
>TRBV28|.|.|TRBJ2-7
CASSTGSGSYEQYF
TGTGCCAGCAGCACAGGGTCTGGCTCCTACGAGCAGTACTTC
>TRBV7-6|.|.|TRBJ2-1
CASSLGGGNEQFF
TGTGCCAGCAGCTTAGGTGGAGGAAATGAGCAGTTCTTC
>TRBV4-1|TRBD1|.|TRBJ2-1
CASSQGARGLLGDEQFF
TGCGCCAGCAGCCAGGGGGCCAGGGGGCTGCTGGGTGATGAGCAGTTCTTC
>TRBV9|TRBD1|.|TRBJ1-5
CASSVSDREFQPQHF
TGTGCCAGCAGCGTCTCGGACAGGGAGTTCCAGCCCCAGCATTTT
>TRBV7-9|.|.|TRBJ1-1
CASSQLNTEAFF
TGTGCCAGCAGCCAACTAAACACTGAAGCTTTCTTT
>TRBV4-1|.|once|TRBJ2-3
CASSPALGTDTQYF
TGCGCCAGCAGCCCCGCCCTCGGCACAGATACGCAGTATTTT
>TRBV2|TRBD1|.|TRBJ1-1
CAFTPTGAGTEAFF
TGTGCCTTCACCCCGACAGGGGCCGGCACTGAAGCTTTCTTT
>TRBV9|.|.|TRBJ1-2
CASSSRDGVPYGYTF
TGTGCCAGCAGCTCTAGGGACGGGGTCCCCTATGGCTACACCTTC
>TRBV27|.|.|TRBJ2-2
CASSPFPLDPLFPVGELFF
TGTGCCAGCAGTCCTTTTCCCCTCGACCCCCTCTTTCCCGTCGGGGAGCTGTTTTTT
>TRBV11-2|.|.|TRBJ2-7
CASSLDPGRASYEQYF
TGTGCCAGCAGCTTAGATCCCGGCAGGGCTTCCTACGAGCAGTACTTC
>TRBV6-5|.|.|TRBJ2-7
CASSYSTAYEQYF
TGTGCCAGCAGTTACTCAACCGCCTACGAGCAGTACTTC
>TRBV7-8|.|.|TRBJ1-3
CASSPTGLGAEAGNTIYF
TGTGCCAGCAGCCCAACGGGGCTGGGAGCCGAGGCTGGAAACACCATATATTTT
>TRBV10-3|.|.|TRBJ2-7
CAISEMVGTSYEQYF
TGTGCCATCAGTGAGATGGTCGGGACTTCCTACGAGCAGTACTTC
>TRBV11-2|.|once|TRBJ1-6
CASSFSGSPLHF
TGTGCCAGCAGCTTCTCGGGTTCACCCCTCCACTTT
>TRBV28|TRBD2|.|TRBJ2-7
CASSTGLEYEQYF
TGTGCCAGCAGTACGGGACTAGAGTACGAGCAGTACTTC
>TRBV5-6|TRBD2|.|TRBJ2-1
CASSLGLAVNEQFF
TGTGCCAGCAGCCTTGGACTAGCGGTCAATGAGCAGTTCTTC
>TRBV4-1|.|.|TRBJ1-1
CASSQEGAGTEAFF
TGCGCCAGCAGCCAAGAAGGGGCCGGGACTGAAGCTTTCTTT
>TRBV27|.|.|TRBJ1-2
CASSFQQGEGANYGYTF
TGTGCCAGCAGTTTCCAACAGGGCGAAGGAGCTAACTATGGCTACACCTTC
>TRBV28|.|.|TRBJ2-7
CASSLGRDNSYEQYF
TGTGCCAGCAGTCTTGGGCGGGACAACTCCTACGAGCAGTACTTC
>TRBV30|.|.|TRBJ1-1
CAWSDGPSEAFF
TGTGCCTGGAGTGACGGCCCGTCGGAAGCTTTCTTT
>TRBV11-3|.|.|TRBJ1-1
CASSRDGGLAFF
TGTGCCAGCAGCAGGGACGGGGGGTTGGCTTTCTTT
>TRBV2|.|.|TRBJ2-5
CASSALKRKETQYF
TGTGCCAGCAGTGCCCTAAAACGCAAAGAGACCCAGTACTTC
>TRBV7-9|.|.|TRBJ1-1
CASSLPGVAEAFF
TGTGCCAGCAGCCTCCCGGGGGTCGCTGAAGCTTTCTTT
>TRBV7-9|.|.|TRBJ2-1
CASSLEGVNEQFF
TGTGCCAGCAGCTTAGAGGGGGTTAATGAGCAGTTCTTC
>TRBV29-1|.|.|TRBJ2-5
CSVARRRAPMIQETQYF
TGCAGCGTTGCCCGGAGGAGGGCCCCTATGATCCAAGAGACCCAGTACTTC
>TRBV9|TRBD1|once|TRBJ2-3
CASSVVPTGYTDTQYF
TGTGCCAGCAGCGTTGTTCCGACAGGGTACACAGATACGCAGTATTTT
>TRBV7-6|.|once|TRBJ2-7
CASSLKAGSYEQYF
TGTGCCAGCAGCTTAAAAGCCGGGAGCTACGAGCAGTACTTC
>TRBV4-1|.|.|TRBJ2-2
CATTPIANTGELFF
TGCGCCACCACCCCCATCGCGAACACCGGGGAGCTGTTTTTT